This T cell receptor (beta chain) is from a study of cytomegalovirus exposure and HLA in healthy donors. Study-wide findings and caveats: There were some V segments, including TRBV6-2 and TRBV6-3, excluded as indistinguishable. The authors judged a highly shared variant cluster likely a sequencing artifact.

60 Vbeta and 13 Jbeta primers were used in PCR. Method: immunoSEQ multiplex PCR; TCRdb's copy keeps in-frame clones and lacks some. The data contain some 120,000 clones, about four fifths of them singletons. As for this clone: The antigen is undetermined.

Germline V gives CDR1 SNHLY, CDR2 FYNNEI. The CDR3 extends over 15 amino acids. The ends lost 8 bases at V and 1 base at J; junction bases unmatched: 10. Sequencing was performed on PBMCs. The rearrangement joins TRBV2 to TRBJ1-1; 7 bases are shared with TRBD1. This receptor was taken from a woman between 25 and 40 years old in good health and CMV-seronegative. The CDR3, as DNA: TGTGCCAGCGGGGACAGTGGGTATTGGAACACTGAAGCTTTCTTT. This translates into CASGDSGYWNTEAFF.